This TCR beta chain was profiled in a study of CD8 T cells in ankylosing spondylitis. Study results and limitations: Disease-linked clones reportedly showed significant enrichment in matched ankylosing spondylitis synovial fluid. As for the disease-linked clones, they showed a CD8+ phenotype and occurred at relatively low frequencies in peripheral blood. Several highly homologous variants made up a TCR beta motif, and this motif appeared characteristic of ankylosing spondylitis blood.

Worth noting for this clonotype: Its antigen is still unknown. An end of the junction differs from the germline gene, which may be a read error.

TCRdb redid the calling of the 5' RACE reads with MiXCR, one entry per CDR3 protein. This sample carries 200,000 to 250,000 distinct CDR3 sequences, about 11% of them seen once, and the ten largest clones take 2% to 3%. CDR3 length: 15 residues. Germline V gene data show CDR1 as SGHRS and CDR2 as YFSETQ. The J gene is TRBJ2-7, the V gene TRBV5-1; 7 nucleotides agree with TRBD2. This receptor was identified in a male donor with ankylosing spondylitis or in good health (not recorded which). Sequencing was performed on blood, either unsorted or a sorted T cell fraction (not recorded which). The CDR3 DNA reads TGCGACAGCAGCTTGGGAGGCGGGAGTATCTACGAGCAGTACTTC. Its protein is CDSSLGGGSIYEQYF.